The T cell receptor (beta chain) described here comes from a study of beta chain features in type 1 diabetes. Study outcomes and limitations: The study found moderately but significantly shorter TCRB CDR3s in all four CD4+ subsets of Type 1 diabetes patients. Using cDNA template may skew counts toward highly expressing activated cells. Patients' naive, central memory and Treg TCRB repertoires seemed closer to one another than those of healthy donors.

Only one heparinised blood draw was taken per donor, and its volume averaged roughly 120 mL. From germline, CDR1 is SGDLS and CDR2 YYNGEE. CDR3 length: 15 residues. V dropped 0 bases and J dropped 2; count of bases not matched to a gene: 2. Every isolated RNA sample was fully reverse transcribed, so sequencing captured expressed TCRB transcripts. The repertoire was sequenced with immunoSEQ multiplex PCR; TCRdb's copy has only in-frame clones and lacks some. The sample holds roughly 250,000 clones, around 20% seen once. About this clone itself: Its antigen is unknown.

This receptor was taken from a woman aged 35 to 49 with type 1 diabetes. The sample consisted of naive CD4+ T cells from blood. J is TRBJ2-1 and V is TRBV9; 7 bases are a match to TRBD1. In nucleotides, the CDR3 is TGTGCCAGCAGCGTAGAGGGGACAGCCTACAATGAGCAGTTCTTC. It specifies CASSVEGTAYNEQFF.